In its sample, the clone carrying this TCR beta chain was seen a few times. The antigen is undetermined. This record belongs to a study of naive and memory T cell subsets. V lost 6 bases, J lost 3 bases, and 6 bases lay in between. This CDR3 region has 11 residues. The V gene's germline CDR1 is SQVTM and CDR2 ANQGSEA. The beta constant-region primer was an equimolar mix of two oligonucleotides covering TRBC1 and TRBC2. An oligonucleotide with the SP2 primer and a 12-nucleotide UMI was ligated to the cDNA 3' end. TCRdb re-analysed the UMI-ligation and nested PCR reads in MiXCR, keeping a single row per CDR3 protein. The sample yields approximately 82,000 distinct CDR3 sequences, about 7% seen once. Four subsets defined by CD45RA and CD27 were sorted after CD3, CD4, CD8 and live/dead staining. Study-wide results and limits: The power law exponent of TCR abundance differed between naive and memory cells. Over 85% of naive TCR sequences appeared only once, unlike memory subsets.

The receptor's source is a human donor in good health. The rearrangement joins TRBV29-1 to TRBJ1-3; the D is unclear. Sequencing used central memory CD4+ T cells from blood. CDR3: CSVAFGNTIYF. DNA of the CDR3: TGCAGCGTGGCCTTTGGAAACACCATATATTTT.